This TCR beta chain is drawn from a study of CD8 T cells in ankylosing spondylitis. Findings and caveats of the study: According to the report, clones linked to the disease were significantly enriched in matched synovial fluid samples taken from ankylosing spondylitis patients. There was a TCR beta motif, made of several highly homologous variants, that appeared characteristic of ankylosing spondylitis blood.

TCRdb ran MiXCR on the 5' RACE reads and lists one entry per CDR3 protein. The sample holds under 300,000 distinct CDR3 sequences; about 20% are singletons and the top ten take roughly a third. Concerning this clonotype itself: The antigen is not known.

The germline CDR1 and CDR2 sequences are SQVTM and ANQGSEA. V shed 5 bases, J shed 8 bases, and the junction held 5 bases outside the gene matches. The CDR3 totals 13 residues. The sequencing sample was made of blood, either unsorted or a sorted T cell fraction (not recorded which). The sequence was collected from a male donor with ankylosing spondylitis or in good health (not recorded which). The rearrangement links TRBV29-1 to TRBJ2-1; 11 positions match TRBD2. The CDR3 coding sequence is TGCAGCGTTAATCTAGCGGGAGGTTATGAGCAGTTCTTC. Protein: CSVNLAGGYEQFF.